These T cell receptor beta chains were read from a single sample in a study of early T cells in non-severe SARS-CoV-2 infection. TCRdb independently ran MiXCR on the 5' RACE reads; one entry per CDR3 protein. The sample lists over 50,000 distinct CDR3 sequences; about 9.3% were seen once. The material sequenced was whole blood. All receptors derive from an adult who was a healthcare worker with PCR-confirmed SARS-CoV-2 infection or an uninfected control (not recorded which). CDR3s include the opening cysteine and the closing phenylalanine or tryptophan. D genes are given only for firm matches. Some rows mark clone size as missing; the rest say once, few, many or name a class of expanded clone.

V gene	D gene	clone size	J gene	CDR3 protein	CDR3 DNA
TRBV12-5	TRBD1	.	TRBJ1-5	CASGLAPQGFSNQPQHF	TGTGCTAGTGGTTTGGCCCCACAGGGGTTCAGCAATCAGCCCCAGCATTTT
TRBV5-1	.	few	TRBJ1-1	CASSLDPQGGTEAFF	TGCGCCAGCAGCTTGGACCCCCAAGGGGGGACTGAAGCTTTCTTT
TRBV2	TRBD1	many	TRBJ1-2	CASRGQGDYGYTF	TGTGCCAGCAGGGGACAGGGGGACTATGGCTACACCTTC
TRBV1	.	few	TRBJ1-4	CTSRDRSNEKLFF	TGCACCAGCCGGGACAGAAGCAATGAAAAACTGTTTTTT
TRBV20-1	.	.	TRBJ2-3	CSARVEWDQQYF	TGCAGTGCTAGGGTGGAATGGGACCAGCAGTATTTT
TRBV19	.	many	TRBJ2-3	CASSPSSTDTQYF	TGTGCCAGTAGCCCCTCTAGCACAGATACGCAGTATTTT
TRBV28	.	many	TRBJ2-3	CASRLTDTQYF	TGTGCCAGCAGGTTGACAGATACGCAGTATTTT
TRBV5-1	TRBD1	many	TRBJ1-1	CASSPGTGTSPEAFF	TGCGCCAGCAGCCCGGGGACAGGGACGTCTCCTGAAGCTTTCTTT
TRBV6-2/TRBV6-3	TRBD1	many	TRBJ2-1	CASSYPGQGRWGQYEQFF	TGTGCCAGCAGTTACCCGGGACAGGGTAGGTGGGGACAATATGAGCAGTTCTTC
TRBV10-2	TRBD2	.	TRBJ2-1	CASSRAGGRDEQFF	TGCGCCAGCAGTCGTGCGGGGGGGCGGGATGAGCAGTTCTTC
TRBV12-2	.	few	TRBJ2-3	CARAALWDTQYF	TGTGCAAGGGCCGCGCTCTGGGATACGCAGTATTTT
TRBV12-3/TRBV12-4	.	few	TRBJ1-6	CASREVQGSPLHF	TGTGCCAGCCGCGAAGTTCAGGGGTCACCCCTCCACTTT
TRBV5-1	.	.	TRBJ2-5	CASSSTSSETQYF	TGCGCCAGCAGCTCGACTAGTTCGGAGACCCAGTACTTC
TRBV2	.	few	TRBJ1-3	CASSQISGNTIYF	TGTGCCAGCAGTCAGATCTCTGGAAACACCATATATTTT
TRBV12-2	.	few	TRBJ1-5	CASRALWQPQHF	TGTGCAAGTCGTGCGTTGTGGCAGCCCCAGCATTTT
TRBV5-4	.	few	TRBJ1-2	CASSLDGRRVDGYTF	TGTGCCAGCAGCCTCGACGGACGCCGGGTGGATGGCTACACCTTC
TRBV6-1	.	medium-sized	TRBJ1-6	CASIPTGTNSPLHF	TGTGCCAGCATTCCAACAGGGACAAATTCACCCCTCCACTTT
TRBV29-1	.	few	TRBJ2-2	CSVVMDLNTGELFF	TGCAGCGTTGTGATGGACTTGAACACCGGGGAGCTGTTTTTT
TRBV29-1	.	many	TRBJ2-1	CSVEDGGYNEQFF	TGCAGCGTTGAAGATGGGGGTTACAATGAGCAGTTCTTC
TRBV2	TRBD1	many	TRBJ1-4	CASGKTGVNEKLFF	TGTGCCAGCGGAAAGACAGGGGTTAATGAAAAACTGTTTTTT
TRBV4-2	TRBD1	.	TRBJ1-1	CASSHGDRDLTEAFF	TGTGCCAGCAGCCACGGGGACAGGGACCTCACTGAAGCTTTCTTT
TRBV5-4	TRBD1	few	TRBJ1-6	CASSSQGAQNNSPLHF	TGTGCCAGCAGTTCTCAGGGGGCGCAAAACAATTCACCCCTCCACTTT
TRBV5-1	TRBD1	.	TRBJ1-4	CASSLDATGSEKLFF	TGCGCCAGCAGCTTGGATGCGACAGGGAGTGAAAAACTGTTTTTT
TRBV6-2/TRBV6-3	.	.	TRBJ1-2	CASSGTRNYGYTF	TGTGCCAGCAGTGGGACTCGCAACTATGGCTACACCTTC
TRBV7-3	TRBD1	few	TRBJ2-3	CASSLTGEDTQYF	TGTGCCAGCAGCCTAACAGGGGAAGATACGCAGTATTTT
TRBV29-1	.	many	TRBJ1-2	CSVDPGLANYGYTF	TGCAGCGTTGACCCGGGGTTAGCTAACTATGGCTACACCTTC
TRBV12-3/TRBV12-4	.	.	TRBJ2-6	CASSLYRDSGANVLTF	TGTGCCAGCAGTTTATACAGGGACTCTGGGGCCAACGTCCTGACTTTC
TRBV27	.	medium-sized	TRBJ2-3	CASGTRSGTDTQYF	TGTGCCAGCGGGACCCGATCGGGCACAGATACGCAGTATTTT
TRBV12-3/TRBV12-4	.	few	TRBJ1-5	CASSQSQPQHF	TGTGCCAGCAGTCAGAGTCAGCCCCAGCATTTT
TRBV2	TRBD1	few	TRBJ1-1	CASSEPAARGSNTEAFF	TGTGCCAGCAGTGAACCGGCCGCCAGGGGGTCGAACACTGAAGCTTTCTTT
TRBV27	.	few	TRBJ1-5	CASSLSQGWRKYSNQPQHF	TGTGCCAGCAGTTTATCTCAGGGGTGGAGAAAATATAGCAATCAGCCCCAGCATTTT
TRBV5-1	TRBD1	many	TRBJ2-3	CASVTGTITTDTQYF	TGCGCCAGCGTGACAGGGACGATTACCACAGATACGCAGTATTTT
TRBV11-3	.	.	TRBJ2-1	CASSSGAHEQFF	TGTGCCAGCAGCTCAGGTGCCCATGAGCAGTTCTTC
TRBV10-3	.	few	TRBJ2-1	CAISESLAGGSYNEQFF	TGTGCCATCAGTGAATCCTTGGCGGGTGGGTCCTACAATGAGCAGTTCTTC
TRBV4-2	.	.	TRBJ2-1	CASSLFPGNNEQFF	TGTGCCAGCAGCCTTTTCCCCGGGAACAATGAGCAGTTCTTC
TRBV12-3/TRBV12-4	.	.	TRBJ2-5	CASSLRNLEETQYF	TGTGCCAGCAGCCTCCGGAACTTAGAAGAGACCCAGTACTTC
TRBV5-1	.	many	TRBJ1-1	CASSQKELNTEAFF	TGCGCCAGCAGTCAAAAGGAGTTAAACACTGAAGCTTTCTTT